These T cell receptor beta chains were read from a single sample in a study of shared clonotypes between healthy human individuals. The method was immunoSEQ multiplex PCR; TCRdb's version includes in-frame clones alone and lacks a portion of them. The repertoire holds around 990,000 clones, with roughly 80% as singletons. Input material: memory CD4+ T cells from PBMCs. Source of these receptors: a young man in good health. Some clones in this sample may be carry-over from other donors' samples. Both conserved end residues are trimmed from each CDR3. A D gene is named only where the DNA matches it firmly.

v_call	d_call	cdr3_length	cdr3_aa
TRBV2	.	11	ASRNARYNEQF
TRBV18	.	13	ASSPRAGSSYEQY
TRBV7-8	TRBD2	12	ASSLGGEWETQY
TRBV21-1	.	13	ASSPQRDPPGAQY
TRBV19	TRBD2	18	ASRNVPGLMGLGSLNEQF
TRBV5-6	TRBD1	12	ASSLGTGGETQY
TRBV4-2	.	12	ASSYQGNQETQY
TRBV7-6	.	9	ASSLTDEQY
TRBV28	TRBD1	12	ASSSPGQTYEQY
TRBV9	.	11	ASSVGTGGEQY
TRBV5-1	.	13	ASSASRDTSYEQY
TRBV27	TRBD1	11	ASRKTGEREQY
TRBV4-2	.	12	ASSQERGAYGYT
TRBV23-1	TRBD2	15	ASRPNTSGEASYEQY
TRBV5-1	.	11	ASSLGPGGEQF
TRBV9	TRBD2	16	ASSSPQGTSGNSGELF
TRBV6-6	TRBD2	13	ASTSRTSGSYEQY
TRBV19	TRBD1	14	ASSKATGGSNQPQH
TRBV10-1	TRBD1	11	ASSPGQSYGYT
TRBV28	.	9	ASSNTVTQY
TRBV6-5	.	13	ASSSRVTSTGELF
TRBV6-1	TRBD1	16	ASSGGTGVSSVDTRLF
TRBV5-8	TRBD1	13	ASSSYLDRNEKLF
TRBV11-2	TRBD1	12	ASSLTGTGGGYT
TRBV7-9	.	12	ASSPGTAPYEQY
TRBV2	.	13	ASRLTSSTNEKLF